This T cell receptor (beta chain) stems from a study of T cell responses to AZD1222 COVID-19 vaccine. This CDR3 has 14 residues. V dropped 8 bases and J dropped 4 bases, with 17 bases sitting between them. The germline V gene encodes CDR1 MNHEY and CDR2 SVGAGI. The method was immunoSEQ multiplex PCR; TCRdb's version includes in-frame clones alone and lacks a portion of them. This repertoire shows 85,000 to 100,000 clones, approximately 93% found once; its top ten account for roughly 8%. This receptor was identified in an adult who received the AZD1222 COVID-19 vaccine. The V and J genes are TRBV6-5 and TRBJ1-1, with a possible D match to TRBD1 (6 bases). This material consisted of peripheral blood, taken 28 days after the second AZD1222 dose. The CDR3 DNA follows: TGTGCCAGCGGGAGGGGGGGCGCGGGCACTGAAGCTTTCTTT. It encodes CASGRGGAGTEAFF.